The rows below give T cell receptor beta chains drawn from one sample of a study of Graves' ophthalmopathy and Graves' hyperthyroidism. Via MiXCR, TCRdb re-called the multiplex PCR reads, giving one row per CDR3 protein. Seen here are hundreds of thousands of distinct CDR3 sequences, about 24% observed once, and the top ten hold more than 5.5%. Sequenced input: peripheral blood. These TCRs come from a woman younger than 35 with stable Graves' hyperthyroidism. Some clones in this sample may be carry-over from other donors' samples. CDR3s include the opening cysteine and the closing phenylalanine or tryptophan. A D gene is named only where the DNA matches it firmly. Clone size is given for some rows only: seen once, a few or many times, or a class if the clone is expanded.

V	D	size	J	CDR3	DNA
TRBV11-2	TRBD2	many	TRBJ2-5	CASSPLTSGGETQYF	TGTGCCAGCAGCCCTCTGACTAGCGGGGGAGAGACCCAGTACTTC
TRBV10-1	NA	many	TRBJ2-5	CASSRDHQETQYF	TGCGCCAGCAGCCGGGACCACCAAGAGACCCAGTACTTC
TRBV20-1	NA	NA	TRBJ1-1	CSALRGGLNTEAFF	TGCAGTGCCCTAAGGGGAGGATTGAACACTGAAGCTTTCTTT
TRBV9	NA	many	TRBJ2-7	CASSSSGNSYEQYF	TGTGCCAGCAGCTCAAGCGGAAACTCCTACGAGCAGTACTTC
TRBV7-2	NA	few	TRBJ1-1	CASSLGQYNTEAFF	TGTGCCAGCAGCCTTGGACAGTACAACACTGAAGCTTTCTTT
TRBV10-3	NA	many	TRBJ1-1	CAISVEGSTEAFF	TGTGCCATCAGTGTTGAGGGGAGCACTGAAGCTTTCTTT
TRBV30	TRBD2	many	TRBJ2-7	CAWTGLFTHEQYF	TGTGCCTGGACGGGACTATTCACCCACGAGCAGTACTTC
TRBV5-6	NA	many	TRBJ1-1	CATKLTGNTEAFF	TGTGCCACCAAGTTGACAGGGAACACTGAAGCTTTCTTT
TRBV25-1	NA	many	TRBJ2-7	CASSERPVVTGQNPYEQYF	TGTGCCAGCAGTGAACGACCGGTAGTTACGGGACAAAACCCCTACGAGCAGTACTTC
TRBV6-2/TRBV6-3	TRBD1	many	TRBJ2-6	CASSSGQGIPSGANVLTF	TGTGCCAGCAGTTCCGGACAGGGAATCCCCTCTGGGGCCAACGTCCTGACTTTC
TRBV14	NA	many	TRBJ2-7	CASSQVNEQYF	TGTGCCAGCAGCCAAGTAAACGAGCAGTACTTC
TRBV5-1	TRBD1	NA	TRBJ2-2	CASSPTGGSGTGELFF	TGCGCCAGCAGCCCAACAGGGGGCTCGGGCACCGGGGAGCTGTTTTTT
TRBV5-1	TRBD1	many	TRBJ1-1	CASSLQGAGAEAFF	TGCGCCAGCAGCTTACAGGGGGCGGGCGCTGAAGCTTTCTTT
TRBV10-1	NA	NA	TRBJ2-5	CASRITWHHQETQYF	TGCGCCAGCAGGATAACTTGGCACCACCAAGAGACCCAGTACTTC
TRBV30	NA	few	TRBJ2-7	CAWSVGQGSSYEQYF	TGTGCCTGGAGTGTAGGGCAGGGGAGTTCCTACGAGCAGTACTTC
TRBV6-2/TRBV6-3	NA	many	TRBJ1-5	CASGSNQPQHF	TGTGCCAGCGGTAGCAATCAGCCCCAGCATTTT
TRBV6-1	TRBD2	NA	TRBJ2-7	CASAASGRAYEQYF	TGTGCCAGCGCGGCGAGCGGGAGGGCCTACGAGCAGTACTTC
TRBV4-1	TRBD1	NA	TRBJ2-3	CASSQGNRGASTDTQYF	TGCGCCAGCAGCCAAGGGAACAGGGGCGCGAGCACAGATACGCAGTATTTT
TRBV6-2/TRBV6-3	NA	many	TRBJ1-3	CASSYRRPPSGNTIYF	TGTGCCAGCAGTTACCGTCGTCCGCCCTCTGGAAACACCATATATTTT
TRBV20-1	TRBD1	NA	TRBJ1-1	CSAISGQTPSTEAFF	TGCAGTGCTATCTCGGGACAGACTCCGTCCACTGAAGCTTTCTTT
TRBV9	NA	few	TRBJ1-2	CASSGHRPKGGGYGYTF	TGTGCCAGCAGCGGACACAGACCCAAAGGGGGGGGCTATGGCTACACCTTC
TRBV28	TRBD1	many	TRBJ2-7	CASSLVGQGYEQYF	TGTGCCAGCAGTTTAGTAGGACAGGGATACGAGCAGTACTTC
TRBV5-6	NA	many	TRBJ1-1	CASSPSGFVTEAFF	TGTGCCAGCAGCCCCTCGGGGTTCGTCACTGAAGCTTTCTTT
TRBV13	TRBD1	NA	TRBJ1-1	CASSPWDRDTEAFF	TGTGCCAGCAGCCCATGGGACAGGGATACTGAAGCTTTCTTT
TRBV12-3/TRBV12-4	NA	NA	TRBJ2-7	CASSSERQEQYF	TGTGCCAGCAGTTCCGAAAGGCAAGAGCAGTACTTC
TRBV6-4	NA	NA	TRBJ2-2	CASSGGAAGELFF	TGTGCCAGCAGTGGAGGGGCGGCCGGGGAGCTGTTTTTT
TRBV4-2	NA	few	TRBJ2-2	CASRVYRDGPPTGELFF	TGTGCCAGCAGGGTATACCGGGACGGCCCCCCAACCGGGGAGCTGTTTTTT
TRBV28	NA	many	TRBJ2-2	CASSPGWGRVRGAGELFF	TGTGCCAGCAGCCCGGGTTGGGGCAGGGTCCGGGGAGCCGGGGAGCTGTTTTTT
TRBV9	NA	many	TRBJ2-2	CASSVGASNTGELFF	TGTGCCAGCAGCGTAGGGGCATCGAACACCGGGGAGCTGTTTTTT
TRBV12-3/TRBV12-4	NA	NA	TRBJ1-5	CASSPGAHQPQHF	TGTGCCAGCAGCCCAGGGGCTCATCAGCCCCAGCATTTT
TRBV28	TRBD1	many	TRBJ2-5	CASSWDRSQETQYF	TGTGCCAGCAGTTGGGACAGGAGCCAAGAGACCCAGTACTTC
TRBV3-1	NA	many	TRBJ2-2	CASSLPSRGTGELFF	TGTGCCAGCAGCCTACCGTCTCGTGGAACCGGGGAGCTGTTTTTT
TRBV14	NA	many	TRBJ1-2	CASSQGLPATNYGYTF	TGTGCCAGCAGCCAAGGCCTCCCCGCCACTAACTATGGCTACACCTTC
TRBV24-1	NA	many	TRBJ1-5	CATSDSTGYQPQHF	TGTGCCACCAGTGATTCCACAGGTTACCAGCCCCAGCATTTT
TRBV7-2	NA	many	TRBJ1-1	CASSTSGGGITEAFF	TGTGCCAGCAGCACTAGTGGGGGGGGGATTACTGAAGCTTTCTTT
TRBV27	TRBD1	many	TRBJ1-6	CASSRDRGTSPLHF	TGTGCCAGCAGCCGAGACAGGGGCACTTCACCCCTCCACTTT
TRBV6-1	TRBD2	many	TRBJ2-2	CASSASSGGRVGELFF	TGTGCCAGCAGCGCATCTAGCGGGGGACGGGTCGGGGAGCTGTTTTTT
TRBV5-1	NA	once	TRBJ2-7	CASSLGQGGIAEQYF	TGCGCCAGCAGCTTGGGGCAGGGGGGAATAGCCGAGCAGTACTTC
TRBV6-5	NA	many	TRBJ1-5	CASRLQVGRLPQHF	TGTGCCAGCAGGCTACAGGTGGGTAGGCTGCCCCAGCATTTT
TRBV12-3/TRBV12-4	NA	NA	TRBJ1-2	CASSTPDSYYGYTF	TGTGCCAGCAGCACCCCGGACAGCTACTATGGCTACACCTTC
TRBV12-3/TRBV12-4	TRBD2	NA	TRBJ2-2	CASRDPPGLASTGELFF	TGTGCCAGCAGGGACCCCCCGGGACTAGCGAGTACCGGGGAGCTGTTTTTT
TRBV6-5	NA	many	TRBJ1-6	CASSYGVGRSPLHF	TGTGCCAGCAGTTACGGGGTGGGGAGGTCACCCCTCCACTTT
TRBV15	TRBD2	many	TRBJ2-7	CATSRVGGRAYEQYF	TGTGCCACCAGCAGAGTTGGCGGGAGGGCCTACGAGCAGTACTTC
TRBV20-1	NA	few	TRBJ2-5	CSALEFGETQYF	TGCAGTGCCTTAGAATTTGGGGAGACCCAGTACTTC
TRBV11-1	NA	many	TRBJ2-7	CASSANAAYEQYF	TGTGCCAGCAGCGCGAATGCCGCCTACGAGCAGTACTTC
TRBV19	NA	NA	TRBJ2-7	CASSEDSGYEQYF	TGTGCCAGTAGCGAGGACAGCGGCTACGAGCAGTACTTC
TRBV20-1	NA	many	TRBJ1-3	CSARDRISGNTIYF	TGCAGTGCTAGAGATCGCATCTCTGGAAACACCATATATTTT
TRBV12-3/TRBV12-4	NA	NA	TRBJ1-1	CASTLHMTNTEAFF	TGTGCCAGCACCTTACATATGACGAACACTGAAGCTTTCTTT
TRBV4-2	TRBD2	NA	TRBJ2-7	CASSITGTSTTYEQYF	TGTGCCAGCAGCATTACCGGGACTAGCACAACCTACGAGCAGTACTTC
TRBV6-5	NA	many	TRBJ1-1	CASSIPGTFTEAFF	TGTGCCAGCAGTATACCGGGAACGTTCACTGAAGCTTTCTTT
TRBV12-3/TRBV12-4	NA	many	TRBJ1-1	CASSLWAGDLNTEAFF	TGTGCCAGCAGTTTGTGGGCAGGTGATTTGAACACTGAAGCTTTCTTT
TRBV6-1	NA	NA	TRBJ2-7	CAIDEGSHYEQYF	TGTGCCATAGACGAGGGGAGCCACTACGAGCAGTACTTC